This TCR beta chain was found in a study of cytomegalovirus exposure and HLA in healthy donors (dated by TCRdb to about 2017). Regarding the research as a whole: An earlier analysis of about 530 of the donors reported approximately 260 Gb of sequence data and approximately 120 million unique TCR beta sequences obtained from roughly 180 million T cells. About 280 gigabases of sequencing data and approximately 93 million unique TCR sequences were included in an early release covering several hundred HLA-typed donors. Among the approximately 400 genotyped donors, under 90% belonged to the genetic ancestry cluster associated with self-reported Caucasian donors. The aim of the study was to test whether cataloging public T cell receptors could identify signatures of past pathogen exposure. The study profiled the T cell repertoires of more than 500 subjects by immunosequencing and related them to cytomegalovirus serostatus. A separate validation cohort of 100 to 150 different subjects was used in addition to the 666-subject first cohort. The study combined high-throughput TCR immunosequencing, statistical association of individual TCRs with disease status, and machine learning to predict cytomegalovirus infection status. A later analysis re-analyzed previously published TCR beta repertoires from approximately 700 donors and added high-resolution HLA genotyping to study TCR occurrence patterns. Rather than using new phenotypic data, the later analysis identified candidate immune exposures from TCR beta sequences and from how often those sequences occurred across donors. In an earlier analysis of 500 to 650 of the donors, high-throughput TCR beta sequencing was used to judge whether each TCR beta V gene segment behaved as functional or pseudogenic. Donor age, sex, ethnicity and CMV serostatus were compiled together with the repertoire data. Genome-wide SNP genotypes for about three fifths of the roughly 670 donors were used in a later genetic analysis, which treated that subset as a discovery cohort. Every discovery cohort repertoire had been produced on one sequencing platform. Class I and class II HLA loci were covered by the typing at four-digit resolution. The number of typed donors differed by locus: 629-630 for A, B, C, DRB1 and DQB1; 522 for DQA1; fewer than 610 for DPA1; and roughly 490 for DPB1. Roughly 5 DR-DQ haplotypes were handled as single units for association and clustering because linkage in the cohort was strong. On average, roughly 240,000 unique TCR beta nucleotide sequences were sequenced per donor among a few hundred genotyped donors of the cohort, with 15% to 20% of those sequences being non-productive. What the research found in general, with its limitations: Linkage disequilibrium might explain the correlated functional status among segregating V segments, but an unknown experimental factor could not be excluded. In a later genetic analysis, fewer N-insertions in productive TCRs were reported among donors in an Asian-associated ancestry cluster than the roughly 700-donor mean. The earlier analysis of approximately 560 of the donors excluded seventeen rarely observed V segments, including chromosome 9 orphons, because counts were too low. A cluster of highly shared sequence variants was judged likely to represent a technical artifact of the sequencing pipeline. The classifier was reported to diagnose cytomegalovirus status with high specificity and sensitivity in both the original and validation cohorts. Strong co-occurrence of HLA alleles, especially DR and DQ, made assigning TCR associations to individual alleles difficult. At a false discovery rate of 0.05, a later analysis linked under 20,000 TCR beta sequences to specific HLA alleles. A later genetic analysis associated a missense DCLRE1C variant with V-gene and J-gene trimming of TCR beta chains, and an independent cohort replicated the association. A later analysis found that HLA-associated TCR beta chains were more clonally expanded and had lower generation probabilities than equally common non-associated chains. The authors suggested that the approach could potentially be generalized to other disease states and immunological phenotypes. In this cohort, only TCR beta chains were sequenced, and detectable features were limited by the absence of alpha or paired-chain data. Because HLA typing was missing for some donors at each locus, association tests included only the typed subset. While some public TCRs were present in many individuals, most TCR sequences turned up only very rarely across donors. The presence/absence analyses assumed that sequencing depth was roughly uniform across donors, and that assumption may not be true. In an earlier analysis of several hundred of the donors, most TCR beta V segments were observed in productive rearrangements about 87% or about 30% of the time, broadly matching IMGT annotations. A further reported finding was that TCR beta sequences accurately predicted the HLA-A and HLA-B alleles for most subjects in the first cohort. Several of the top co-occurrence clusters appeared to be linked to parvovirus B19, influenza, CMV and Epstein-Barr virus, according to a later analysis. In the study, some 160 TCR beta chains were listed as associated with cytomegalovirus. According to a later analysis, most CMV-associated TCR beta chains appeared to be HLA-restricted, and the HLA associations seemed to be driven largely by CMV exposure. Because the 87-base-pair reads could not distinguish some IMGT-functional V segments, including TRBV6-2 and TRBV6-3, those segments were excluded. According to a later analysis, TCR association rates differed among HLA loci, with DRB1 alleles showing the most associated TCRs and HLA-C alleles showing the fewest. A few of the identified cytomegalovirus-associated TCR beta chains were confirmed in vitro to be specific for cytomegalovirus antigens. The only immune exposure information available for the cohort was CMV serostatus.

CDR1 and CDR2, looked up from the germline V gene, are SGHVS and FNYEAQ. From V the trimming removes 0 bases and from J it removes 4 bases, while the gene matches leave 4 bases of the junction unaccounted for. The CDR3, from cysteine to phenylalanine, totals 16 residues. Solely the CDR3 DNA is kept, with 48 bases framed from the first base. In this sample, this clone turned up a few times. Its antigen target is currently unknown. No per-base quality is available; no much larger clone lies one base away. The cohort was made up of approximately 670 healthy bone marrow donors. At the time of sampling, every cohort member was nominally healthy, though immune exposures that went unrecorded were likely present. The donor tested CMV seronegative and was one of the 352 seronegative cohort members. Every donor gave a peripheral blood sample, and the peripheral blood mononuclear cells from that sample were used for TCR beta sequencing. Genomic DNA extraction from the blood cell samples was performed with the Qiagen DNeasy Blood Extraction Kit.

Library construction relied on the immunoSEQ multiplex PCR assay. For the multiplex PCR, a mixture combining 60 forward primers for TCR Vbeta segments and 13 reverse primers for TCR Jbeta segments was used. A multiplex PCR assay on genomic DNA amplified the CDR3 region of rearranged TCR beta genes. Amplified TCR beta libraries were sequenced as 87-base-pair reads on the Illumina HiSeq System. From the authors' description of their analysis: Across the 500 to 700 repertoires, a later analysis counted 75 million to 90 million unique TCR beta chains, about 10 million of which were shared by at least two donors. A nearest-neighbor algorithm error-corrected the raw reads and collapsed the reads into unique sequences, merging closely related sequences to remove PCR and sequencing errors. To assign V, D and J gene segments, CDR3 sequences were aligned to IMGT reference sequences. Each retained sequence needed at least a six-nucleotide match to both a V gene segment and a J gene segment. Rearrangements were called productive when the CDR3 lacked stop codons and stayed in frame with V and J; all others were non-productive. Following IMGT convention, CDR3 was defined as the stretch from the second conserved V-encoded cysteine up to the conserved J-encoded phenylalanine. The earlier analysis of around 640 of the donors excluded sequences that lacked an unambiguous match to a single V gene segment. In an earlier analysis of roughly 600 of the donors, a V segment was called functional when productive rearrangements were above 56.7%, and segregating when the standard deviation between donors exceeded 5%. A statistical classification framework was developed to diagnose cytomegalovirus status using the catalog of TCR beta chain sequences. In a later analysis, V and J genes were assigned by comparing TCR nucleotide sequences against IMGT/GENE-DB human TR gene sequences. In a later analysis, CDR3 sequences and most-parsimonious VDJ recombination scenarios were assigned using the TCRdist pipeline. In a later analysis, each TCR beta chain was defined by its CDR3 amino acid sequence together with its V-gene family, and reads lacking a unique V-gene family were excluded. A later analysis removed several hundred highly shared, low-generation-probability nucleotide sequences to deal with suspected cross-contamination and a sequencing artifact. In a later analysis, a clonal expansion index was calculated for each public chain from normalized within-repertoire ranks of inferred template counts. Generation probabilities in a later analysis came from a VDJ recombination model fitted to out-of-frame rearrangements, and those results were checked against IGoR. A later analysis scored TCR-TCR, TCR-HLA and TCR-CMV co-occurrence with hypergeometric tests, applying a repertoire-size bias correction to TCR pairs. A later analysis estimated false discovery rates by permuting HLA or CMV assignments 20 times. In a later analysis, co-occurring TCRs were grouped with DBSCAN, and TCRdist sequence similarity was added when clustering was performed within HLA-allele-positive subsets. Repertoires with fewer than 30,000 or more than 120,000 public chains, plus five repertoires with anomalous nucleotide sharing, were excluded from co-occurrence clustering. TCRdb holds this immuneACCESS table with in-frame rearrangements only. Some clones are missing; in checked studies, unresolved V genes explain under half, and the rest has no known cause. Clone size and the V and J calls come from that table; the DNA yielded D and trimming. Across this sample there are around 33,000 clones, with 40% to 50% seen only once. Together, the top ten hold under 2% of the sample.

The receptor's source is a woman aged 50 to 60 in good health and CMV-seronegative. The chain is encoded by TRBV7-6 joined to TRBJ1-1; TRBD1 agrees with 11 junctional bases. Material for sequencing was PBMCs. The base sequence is TGTGCCAGCAGCTTAGCGCTTGGACAGGGGGCCACTGAAGCTTTCTTT. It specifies CASSLALGQGATEAFF.